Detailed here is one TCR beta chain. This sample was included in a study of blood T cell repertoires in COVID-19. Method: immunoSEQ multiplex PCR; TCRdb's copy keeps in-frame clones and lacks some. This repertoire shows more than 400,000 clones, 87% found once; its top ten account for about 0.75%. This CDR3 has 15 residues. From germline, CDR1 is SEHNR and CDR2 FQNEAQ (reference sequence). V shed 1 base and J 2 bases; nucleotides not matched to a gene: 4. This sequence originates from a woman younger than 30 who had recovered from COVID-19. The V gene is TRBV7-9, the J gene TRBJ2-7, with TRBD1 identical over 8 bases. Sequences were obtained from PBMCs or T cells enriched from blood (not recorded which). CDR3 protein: CASSLETGVAYEQYF. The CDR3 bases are TGTGCCAGCAGCTTAGAGACAGGGGTCGCCTACGAGCAGTACTTC.